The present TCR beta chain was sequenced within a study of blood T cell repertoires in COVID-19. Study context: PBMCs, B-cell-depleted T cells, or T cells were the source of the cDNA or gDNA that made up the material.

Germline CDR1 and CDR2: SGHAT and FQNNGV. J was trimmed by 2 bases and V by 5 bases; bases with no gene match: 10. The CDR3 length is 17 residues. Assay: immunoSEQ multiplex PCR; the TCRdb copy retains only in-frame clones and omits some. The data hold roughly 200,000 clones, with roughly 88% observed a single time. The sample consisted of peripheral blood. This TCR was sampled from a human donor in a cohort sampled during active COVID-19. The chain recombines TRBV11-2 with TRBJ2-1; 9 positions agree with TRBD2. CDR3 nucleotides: TGTGCCAGCAGCCGCCGGACTAGCGACGCCGCCTACAATGAGCAGTTCTTC. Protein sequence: CASSRRTSDAAYNEQFF.